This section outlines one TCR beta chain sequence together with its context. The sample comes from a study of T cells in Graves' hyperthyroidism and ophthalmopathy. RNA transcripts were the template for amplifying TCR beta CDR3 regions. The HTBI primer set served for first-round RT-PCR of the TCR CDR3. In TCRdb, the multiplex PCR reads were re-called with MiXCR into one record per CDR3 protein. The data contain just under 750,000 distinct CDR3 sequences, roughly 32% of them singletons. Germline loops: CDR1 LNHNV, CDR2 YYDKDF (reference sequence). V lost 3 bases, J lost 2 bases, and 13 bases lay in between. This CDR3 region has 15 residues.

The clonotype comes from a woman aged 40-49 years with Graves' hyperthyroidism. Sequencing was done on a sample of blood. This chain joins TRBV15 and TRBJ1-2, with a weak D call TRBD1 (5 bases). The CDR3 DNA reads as TGTGCCACCAGCAGTGAGTCGGCAGGGAACTATGGCTACACCTTC. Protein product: CATSSESAGNYGYTF. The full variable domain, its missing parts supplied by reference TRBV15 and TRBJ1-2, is DAMVIQNPRYQVTQFGKPVTLSCSQTLNHNVMYWYQQKSSQAPKLLFHYYDKDFNNEADTPDNFQSRRPNTSFCFLDIRSPGLGDTAMYLCATSSESAGNYGYTFGSGTRLTVV.